Shown below are 17 T cell receptor beta chains from a single sample sequenced in a study of technical replicates of blood from several donors. Assay used: immunoSEQ multiplex PCR; TCRdb lists only in-frame clones, some missing. The table includes nearly 95,000 clones, roughly 95% detected once. The material sequenced was T cells isolated from PBMCs. Receptors originate from a human donor in good health.

The CDR3 coding sequence is TGTGCCAGCAGTCGGACAGGGGAAACAGATACGCAGTATTTT. Its translation: CASSRTGETDTQYF. V is TRBV6-5 and J is TRBJ2-3; 9 nucleotides align to TRBD1. Losses at the gene ends were 5 bases for V and 3 bases for J; bases not matched to a gene: 3. The CDR3 consists of 14 residues. Per the germline V gene, CDR1 is MNHEY and CDR2 is SVGAGI.

The chain joins TRBV27 to TRBJ2-7; D is perhaps TRBD1 (5 bases). Per the germline V gene, CDR1 is MNHEY and CDR2 is SMNVEV (reference sequence). V shed 3 bases and J shed 5 bases, with 14 bases lying between them. The CDR3 has 14 residues. The CDR3: CASSLSGLVHEQYF. CDR3 bases: TGTGCCAGCAGTTTGTCAGGGTTGGTCCACGAGCAGTACTTC.

V and J are TRBV14 and TRBJ2-1; 8 nucleotides line up with TRBD2. Trimming took 3 bases from V and 8 from J; bases not matched to a gene: 12. Per the germline V gene, CDR1 is SGHDN and CDR2 is FVKESK. The CDR3 totals 16 residues. The chain's CDR3 is CASSHEHSGRRDEQFF. CDR3 nucleotides: TGTGCCAGCAGCCACGAGCACAGCGGGAGAAGGGATGAGCAGTTCTTC.

This chain connects TRBV13 to TRBJ2-7; 11 bases are a match to TRBD2. V gave up 5 bases and J gave up 2 bases; unmatched junction bases: 5. The germline gives CDR1 PRHDT, CDR2 FYEKMQ (reference sequence). CDR3 size: 15 residues. The DNA for the CDR3 is TGTGCCAGCAGCCCTCTAGCGGGAGGCCCCTACGAGCAGTACTTC. Translated, it gives CASSPLAGGPYEQYF.

CDR3 protein: CSVGDRTRTDTQYF. CDR3 nucleotide sequence: TGCAGCGTTGGGGACAGGACCCGCACAGATACGCAGTATTTT. V is TRBV29-1 and J is TRBJ2-3; 8 nucleotides align to TRBD1. V dropped 4 bases and J dropped 1; count of bases not matched to a gene: 4. CDR1 and CDR2 (germline): SQVTM, ANQGSEA. The CDR3 length is 14 residues.

The CDR3 DNA follows: TGCAGCGTCGAGACAGGGGGATACTATGGCTACACCTTC. Protein: CSVETGGYYGYTF. This chain connects TRBV29-1 to TRBJ1-2; 9 bases are shared with TRBD1. J lost 3 bases, V lost 6 bases, and 5 bases had no gene match. Germline V lookup: CDR1 SQVTM, CDR2 ANQGSEA. The CDR3 is 13 residues long.

The chain employs TRBV6-6 and TRBJ1-5; D is undetermined. There are 13 residues in the CDR3. Germline lookup yields CDR1 MNHNY and CDR2 SVGAGI (reference sequence). With 0 bases removed from V and 4 bases from J, the gap between germline ends came to 4 bases. CDR3 loop: CASSYSLNQPQHF. CDR3 coding DNA: TGTGCCAGCAGTTACTCTTTAAATCAGCCCCAGCATTTT.

The rearrangement links TRBV18 to TRBJ2-3; 9 bases agree with TRBD1. The CDR3 length is 15 residues. The V segment lost 4 bases and the J segment 1 base; nucleotides outside the gene matches: 3. The germline CDR1 and CDR2 sequences are KGHSH and LQKENI. CDR3 sequence (DNA): TGTGCCAGCTCACAAAGACAGGGGGGCACAGATACGCAGTATTTT. As protein: CASSQRQGGTDTQYF.

The chain is built from TRBV11-1 and TRBJ2-1, with a tentative D call TRBD2 (6 bases). V dropped 1 base and J dropped 5 bases, with 12 bases sitting between them. Germline-derived CDR1 and CDR2 are SGHAT and FQDESV (reference sequence). The CDR3 is made up of 15 amino acids. The CDR3 DNA sequence: TGTGCCAGCAGCTTAGGGGGGGAGGTAGACAATGAGCAGTTCTTC. Protein: CASSLGGEVDNEQFF.

This sequence joins TRBV28 and TRBJ1-5; possibly TRBD1 for D (5 bases). Germline V gene data show CDR1 as MDHEN and CDR2 as SYDVKM. V was cut by 6 bases and J by 4 bases, with 7 bases left in between. The CDR3 runs 12 residues. As DNA, the CDR3 is TGTGCCAGCAGAGACAGAAATCAGCCCCAGCATTTT. Translating gives CASRDRNQPQHF.

This chain connects TRBV5-1 to TRBJ1-3, with 7 bases that match TRBD1. In germline, CDR1 is SGHRS, CDR2 YFSETQ. The J segment lost 4 bases and the V segment lost 4 bases, leaving 8 bases of the junction unmatched. The CDR3 is 15 residues long. The CDR3 spells CASSPTGARGNTIYF. Written as DNA, the CDR3 is TGCGCCAGCAGCCCAACAGGGGCGCGAGGAAACACCATATATTTT.

The chain employs TRBV19 and TRBJ2-1; possibly TRBD1 for D (6 bases). The CDR3 runs 16 residues. Germline lookup yields CDR1 LNHDA and CDR2 SQIVND (reference sequence). V lost 6 bases and J 5 bases, leaving 20 bases between the germline ends. CDR3 DNA: TGTGCCAGTAGGGAACTCCTAGGACAGCTGAACAATGAGCAGTTCTTC. This translates into CASRELLGQLNNEQFF. Together with reference TRBV19 and TRBJ2-1, the CDR3 gives the full variable domain: DGGITQSPKYLFRKEGQNVTLSCEQNLNHDAMYWYRQDPGQGLRLIYYSQIVNDFQKGDIAEGYSVSREKKESFPLTVTSAQKNPTAFYLCASRELLGQLNNEQFFGPGTRLTVL.

V is TRBV19 and J is TRBJ1-5; 9 bases line up with TRBD1. V lost 6 bases and J lost 6; bases outside the gene matches: 9. Germline lookup yields CDR1 LNHDA and CDR2 SQIVND (reference sequence). The CDR3 totals 15 residues. The CDR3 DNA sequence: TGTGCCAGTAGGCCGGGACAGGGTTTATTTCAGCCCCAGCATTTT. Its protein is CASRPGQGLFQPQHF. Full variable domain (missing parts from reference TRBV19 and TRBJ1-5): DGGITQSPKYLFRKEGQNVTLSCEQNLNHDAMYWYRQDPGQGLRLIYYSQIVNDFQKGDIAEGYSVSREKKESFPLTVTSAQKNPTAFYLCASRPGQGLFQPQHFGDGTRLSIL.

The chain employs TRBV10-3 and TRBJ1-1; 10 nucleotides align to TRBD1. Germline trimming cut 6 bases from V and 4 bases from J; bases unmatched to any gene: 8. Germline CDR1 ENHRY, CDR2 SYGVKD. This CDR3 has 15 amino acids. CDR3 bases: TGTGCCATCAGGCAGGACAGGGGGAGGGCCACTGAAGCTTTCTTT. It encodes CAIRQDRGRATEAFF.

V is TRBV6-1 and J is TRBJ2-4; 8 nucleotides align to TRBD2. CDR1 is MNHNS and CDR2 is SASEGT in the germline V gene. CDR3 size: 15 residues. The junction had 4 bases not matched to a gene; V was cut back by 2 bases and J by 4 bases. The DNA for the CDR3 is TGTGCCAGCAGTGAACTGTCTAGCGGGAAAAACATTCAGTACTTC. This translates into CASSELSSGKNIQYF.

This clone occurred once. The chain joins TRBV28 to TRBJ1-2; TRBD1 agrees at 7 bases. The CDR3 runs to 16 residues. The germline CDR1 and CDR2 sequences are MDHEN and SYDVKM. V lost 3 bases to trimming and J lost 1 base; unmatched junction nucleotides: 8. The CDR3 DNA reads TGTGCCAGCAGTTTCAACAGGGGATCCCTTAACTATGGCTACACCTTC. Translation: CASSFNRGSLNYGYTF.

The chain uses TRBV28 and TRBJ2-3, with TRBD2 matching over 7 bases. Germline V lookup: CDR1 MDHEN, CDR2 SYDVKM. The CDR3 covers 18 residues. The V and J ends lost 0 bases and 4 bases, in that order; junction bases with no gene match: 13. The CDR3 coding sequence is TGTGCCAGCAGTTTATGGATTCAGAGCGGGAAAAGCGCAGATACGCAGTATTTT. Its protein is CASSLWIQSGKSADTQYF.